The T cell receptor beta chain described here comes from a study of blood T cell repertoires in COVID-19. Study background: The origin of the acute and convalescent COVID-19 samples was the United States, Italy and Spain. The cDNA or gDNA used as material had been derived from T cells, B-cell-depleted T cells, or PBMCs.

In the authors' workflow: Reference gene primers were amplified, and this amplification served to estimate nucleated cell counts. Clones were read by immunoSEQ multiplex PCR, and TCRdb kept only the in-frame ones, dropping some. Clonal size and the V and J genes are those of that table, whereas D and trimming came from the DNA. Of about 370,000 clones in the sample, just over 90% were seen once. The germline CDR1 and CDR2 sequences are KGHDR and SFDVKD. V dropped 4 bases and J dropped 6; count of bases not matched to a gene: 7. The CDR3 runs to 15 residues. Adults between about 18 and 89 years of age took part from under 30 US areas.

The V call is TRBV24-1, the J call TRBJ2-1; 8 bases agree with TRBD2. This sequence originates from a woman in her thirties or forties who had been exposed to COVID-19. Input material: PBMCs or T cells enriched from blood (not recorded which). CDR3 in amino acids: CATSDPGGPINEQFF. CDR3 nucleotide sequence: TGTGCCACCAGTGACCCGGGAGGGCCGATCAATGAGCAGTTCTTC.